The rows below give T cell receptor beta chains drawn from one sample of a study of blood T cell repertoires in COVID-19. The data were produced by immunoSEQ multiplex PCR, yet TCRdb's version contains in-frame clones alone and is incomplete. The profile shows some 200,000 clones, just over 85% of them singletons. Sequenced input: peripheral blood. Receptor source: an elderly man with acute or convalescent COVID-19. Both conserved end residues are part of each CDR3. The D gene is left open where the match is weak. Not all rows give a size; the values are once, few, many and, for expanded clones, a class.

J: TRBJ1-3
D: TRBD1
size: NA
V: TRBV6-5
CDR3: CATGQTDGNTIYF
DNA: TGTGCCACGGGACAGACCGATGGAAACACCATATATTTT

J: TRBJ1-1
D: NA
size: NA
V: TRBV15
CDR3: CATSRRTGNTEAFF
DNA: TGTGCCACCAGCAGACGAACAGGGAACACTGAAGCTTTCTTT

J: TRBJ2-2
D: NA
size: NA
V: TRBV9
CDR3: CASSASATLQSGELFF
DNA: TGTGCCAGCAGCGCAAGTGCGACACTGCAATCCGGGGAGCTGTTTTTT

J: TRBJ1-1
D: TRBD1
size: NA
V: TRBV6-5
CDR3: CASSNAQGAGTEAFF
DNA: TGTGCCAGCAGCAACGCCCAGGGGGCGGGTACTGAAGCTTTCTTT

J: TRBJ2-3
D: TRBD1
size: NA
V: TRBV10-3
CDR3: CAISEYGQGLDTQYF
DNA: TGTGCCATCAGTGAGTACGGACAGGGTCTAGATACGCAGTATTTT

J: TRBJ1-6
D: TRBD1
size: few
V: TRBV28
CDR3: CASSPDRGYNSPLHF
DNA: TGTGCCAGCAGTCCCGACAGGGGATATAATTCACCCCTCCACTTT

J: TRBJ2-7
D: NA
size: NA
V: TRBV6-1
CDR3: CASSELQGGEQYF
DNA: TGTGCCAGCAGTGAGTTGCAGGGGGGCGAGCAGTACTTC

J: TRBJ2-7
D: TRBD2
size: NA
V: TRBV5-1
CDR3: CASSRTSGSYEQYF
DNA: TGCGCCAGCAGCCGGACTAGCGGGAGTTACGAGCAGTACTTC

J: TRBJ2-5
D: NA
size: NA
V: TRBV5-5
CDR3: CASNKGFQETQYF
DNA: TGTGCCAGCAACAAGGGGTTCCAAGAGACCCAGTACTTC

J: TRBJ2-7
D: TRBD2
size: NA
V: TRBV7-3
CDR3: CASSLNPGLAGSYEQYF
DNA: TGTGCCAGCAGCTTAAATCCGGGACTAGCGGGCTCCTACGAGCAGTACTTC

J: TRBJ2-3
D: NA
size: NA
V: TRBV27
CDR3: CASSSALIADFDTQYF
DNA: TGTGCCAGCAGTTCCGCCCTAATCGCGGATTTCGATACGCAGTATTTT

J: TRBJ2-1
D: TRBD1
size: NA
V: TRBV2
CDR3: CASTMGQNNEQFF
DNA: TGTGCCAGCACCATGGGACAGAACAATGAGCAGTTCTTC

J: TRBJ1-4
D: TRBD1
size: NA
V: TRBV7-9
CDR3: CASSLGDRVHEKLFF
DNA: TGTGCCAGCAGCTTAGGGGACAGGGTCCATGAAAAACTGTTTTTT

J: TRBJ1-2
D: NA
size: NA
V: TRBV14
CDR3: CASSLGQSYGYTF
DNA: TGTGCCAGCAGCCTCGGACAGTCCTATGGCTACACCTTC

J: TRBJ1-6
D: NA
size: few
V: TRBV5-6
CDR3: CASSSGGGPNNSPLHF
DNA: TGTGCCAGCAGCAGCGGGGGGGGGCCAAATAATTCACCCCTCCACTTT

J: TRBJ1-4
D: TRBD1
size: NA
V: TRBV6-5
CDR3: CASSLFTGGLNEKLFF
DNA: TGTGCCAGCAGTTTGTTTACAGGGGGCTTAAATGAAAAACTGTTTTTT

J: TRBJ2-7
D: TRBD1
size: NA
V: TRBV4-1
CDR3: CASSQGDRGSYEQYF
DNA: TGCGCCAGCAGCCAAGGCGACAGGGGATCCTACGAGCAGTACTTC

J: TRBJ2-1
D: NA
size: NA
V: TRBV24-1
CDR3: CATRGANYNEQFF
DNA: TGTGCCACCCGTGGGGCTAACTACAATGAGCAGTTCTTC

J: TRBJ2-3
D: TRBD1
size: NA
V: TRBV5-1
CDR3: CASSPTQTGLADTQYF
DNA: TGCGCCAGCAGCCCGACCCAGACAGGGCTTGCAGATACGCAGTATTTT

J: TRBJ2-4
D: TRBD2
size: once
V: TRBV3-1/TRBV3-2
CDR3: CASSQDRGLAEKNIQYF
DNA: TGTGCCAGCAGCCAAGATCGGGGACTAGCGGAGAAAAACATTCAGTACTTC

J: TRBJ2-6
D: NA
size: NA
V: TRBV20-1
CDR3: CSASPQLAAGANVLTF
DNA: TGCAGTGCTAGTCCCCAATTAGCAGCTGGGGCCAACGTCCTGACTTTC

J: TRBJ1-5
D: NA
size: NA
V: TRBV19
CDR3: CASSPLAQINQPQHF
DNA: TGTGCCAGTAGTCCCCTGGCCCAGATCAATCAGCCCCAGCATTTT

J: TRBJ2-2
D: TRBD1
size: NA
V: TRBV19
CDR3: CASSTTGIKAGELFF
DNA: TGTGCCAGTAGTACGACAGGGATCAAGGCCGGGGAGCTGTTTTTT

J: TRBJ1-2
D: NA
size: NA
V: TRBV7-2
CDR3: CASSYSRGDGYTF
DNA: TGTGCCAGCAGCTACAGTCGGGGTGATGGCTACACCTTC

J: TRBJ2-3
D: TRBD2
size: NA
V: TRBV19
CDR3: CASSILAGGTDTQYF
DNA: TGTGCCAGTAGTATCCTAGCGGGAGGCACAGATACGCAGTATTTT

J: TRBJ1-2
D: NA
size: NA
V: TRBV27
CDR3: CASSLSGGYGYTF
DNA: TGTGCCAGCAGTTTATCGGGGGGCTATGGCTACACCTTC

J: TRBJ1-1
D: NA
size: NA
V: TRBV7-2
CDR3: CASSSGGTEAFF
DNA: TGTGCCAGCAGCTCGGGGGGTACTGAAGCTTTCTTT

J: TRBJ1-1
D: NA
size: once
V: TRBV25-1
CDR3: CASSELKEPRAFF
DNA: TGTGCCAGCAGTGAATTAAAGGAACCGAGGGCTTTCTTT

J: TRBJ2-5
D: NA
size: NA
V: TRBV5-1
CDR3: CASSLADSIQETQYF
DNA: TGCGCCAGCAGCTTGGCGGACAGTATCCAAGAGACCCAGTACTTC

J: TRBJ2-7
D: NA
size: NA
V: TRBV5-1
CDR3: CASSLESREQYF
DNA: TGCGCCAGCAGCCTGGAGTCACGGGAGCAGTACTTC

J: TRBJ1-1
D: TRBD1
size: NA
V: TRBV18
CDR3: CASSLDRGSGTEAFF
DNA: TGTGCCAGCTCGCTCGACAGGGGAAGCGGCACTGAAGCTTTCTTT

J: TRBJ2-1
D: NA
size: NA
V: TRBV9
CDR3: CASSAAGHVNNEQFF
DNA: TGTGCCAGCAGCGCAGCGGGACACGTAAACAATGAGCAGTTCTTC

J: TRBJ1-1
D: NA
size: NA
V: TRBV10-2
CDR3: CASSERGGTNTEAFF
DNA: TGCGCCAGCAGTGAGAGGGGAGGAACGAACACTGAAGCTTTCTTT

J: TRBJ2-3
D: NA
size: NA
V: TRBV21-1
CDR3: CASSKSSRQGLDTQYF
DNA: TGTGCCAGCAGCAAATCATCCCGACAGGGGCTAGATACGCAGTATTTT

J: TRBJ1-1
D: NA
size: once
V: TRBV10-3
CDR3: CAIRPRVDTEAFF
DNA: TGTGCCATCAGGCCCAGGGTGGACACTGAAGCTTTCTTT

J: TRBJ1-6
D: NA
size: once
V: TRBV28
CDR3: CASGWADNSPLHF
DNA: TGTGCCAGCGGATGGGCAGATAATTCACCCCTCCACTTT

J: TRBJ1-2
D: NA
size: NA
V: TRBV6-5
CDR3: CASSYGIRTTASGYTF
DNA: TGTGCCAGCAGTTACGGTATCCGGACAACGGCGAGCGGCTACACCTTC

J: TRBJ2-3
D: TRBD1
size: NA
V: TRBV6-5
CDR3: CASSPGQGFTDTQYF
DNA: TGTGCCAGCAGTCCGGGACAGGGGTTCACAGATACGCAGTATTTT

J: TRBJ2-1
D: NA
size: NA
V: TRBV5-4
CDR3: CASSSTGSSYNEQFF
DNA: TGTGCCAGCAGCTCTACAGGGAGCTCCTACAATGAGCAGTTCTTC

J: TRBJ2-2
D: NA
size: NA
V: TRBV16
CDR3: CASSQGTPGTGELFF
DNA: TGTGCCAGCAGCCAAGGGACTCCGGGGACCGGGGAGCTGTTTTTT

J: TRBJ2-1
D: NA
size: few
V: TRBV18
CDR3: CASSRRDNEQFF
DNA: TGTGCCAGCTCACGGCGGGACAATGAGCAGTTCTTC

J: TRBJ2-7
D: NA
size: NA
V: TRBV23-1
CDR3: CASSQWGRSALSYEQYF
DNA: TGCGCCAGCAGTCAATGGGGCAGAAGCGCCCTATCCTACGAGCAGTACTTC

J: TRBJ2-3
D: TRBD1
size: NA
V: TRBV12-3/TRBV12-4
CDR3: CASRGQVGDTQYF
DNA: TGTGCCAGCAGGGGACAGGTGGGCGATACGCAGTATTTT

J: TRBJ1-5
D: NA
size: once
V: TRBV19
CDR3: CASSLQQGLSNQPQHF
DNA: TGTGCCAGTAGTCTGCAACAGGGATTGAGCAATCAGCCCCAGCATTTT

J: TRBJ1-5
D: NA
size: NA
V: TRBV27
CDR3: CASSWAPDQPQHF
DNA: TGTGCCAGCAGTTGGGCGCCGGATCAGCCCCAGCATTTT

J: TRBJ1-2
D: NA
size: NA
V: TRBV28
CDR3: CASSLMGALGYTF
DNA: TGTGCCAGCAGTTTAATGGGGGCTCTTGGCTACACCTTC